This entry features one TCR beta chain sequence. The V gene lost 1 base and the J gene lost 3 bases, with 13 bases spanning the gap. The CDR3 consists of 16 residues. Germline V gives CDR1 SEHNR, CDR2 FQNEAQ (reference sequence). An input of about 0.45 to 1 ug of RNA was subjected to reverse transcription using random hexamers. TCRdb ran MiXCR on the immunoSEQ multiplex PCR reads and lists one entry per CDR3 protein. The sample has about 140,000 distinct CDR3 sequences; over 90% are singletons. The sample comes from a study of CD8 T cells in Susac syndrome. This receptor was identified in a human donor with Susac syndrome. The gene calls are TRBV7-9 and TRBJ2-1; D gene unclear. Source material: CD4+ T cells from PBMCs. CDR3 sequence (DNA): TGTGCCAGCAGCTTAGAAGGTGGTAGCCTCTACAATGAGCAGTTCTTC. Encoded protein: CASSLEGGSLYNEQFF. The full variable domain, its missing parts supplied by reference TRBV7-9 and TRBJ2-1, is DTGVSQNPRHKITKRGQNVTFRCDPISEHNRLYWYRQTLGQGPEFLTYFQNEAQLEKSRLLSDRFSAERPKGSFSTLEIQRTEQGDSAMYLCASSLEGGSLYNEQFFGPGTRLTVL.